What follows is one TCR beta chain and its context. Its antigen remains unknown. Other DNA sequences in the same sample also yield this CDR3. CDR3 size: 13 residues. The germline CDR1 and CDR2 sequences are MNHEY and SMNVEV (reference sequence). Deletions cut 3 bases from V and 4 bases from J, with 9 bases between. This record comes from a study of cytomegalovirus exposure and HLA in healthy donors. The study, taken as a whole, reports: The authors enumerated around 150 TCR beta chains as linked to cytomegalovirus.

The assay was immunoSEQ multiplex PCR, and TCRdb's table has in-frame clones only and misses some. This table holds 150,000 to 200,000 clones, less than 90% found once. The genes are TRBV27 and TRBJ1-1; D may be TRBD1 (6 bases). The sequence was obtained from a young man in good health and CMV-seropositive. Sequences were obtained from PBMCs. CDR3 protein: CASSLGRGTEAFF. The CDR3 nucleotides are TGTGCCAGCAGTTTGGGCAGGGGCACTGAAGCTTTCTTT.